This passage covers 2 T cell receptor beta chains from one sample sequenced in a study of T-cell reconstitution after alpha-beta-depleted transplantation in children. Preparation of the TCRbeta library used unique molecular identifiers. TCRdb independently ran MiXCR on the PCR reads; one entry per CDR3 protein. The sample lists almost 400,000 distinct CDR3 sequences, roughly 21% occurring once. Sequencing used PBMCs from the stem cell graft donor, obtained from the stem cell graft. The receptors originated from a human donor who donated a stem cell graft to a child with acute myeloid leukemia.

The sample holds many counts of this clonotype. J is TRBJ2-1 and V is TRBV9; 8 bases align to TRBD2. The V and J ends lost 0 bases and 0 bases, in that order; junction bases with no gene match: 2. Germline V gene lookup returns CDR1 SGDLS and CDR2 YYNGEE. The CDR3 runs 16 residues. The CDR3: CASSVGGRSSYNEQFF. As DNA, the CDR3 is TGTGCCAGCAGCGTAGGCGGGAGGAGCTCCTACAATGAGCAGTTCTTC.

The chain has TRBV12-3 or TRBV12-4 and TRBJ1-4; the D gene is possibly TRBD1 (5 bases). This CDR3 region has 14 residues. V shed 4 bases and J shed 6 bases, with 12 bases lying between them. The CDR3 sequence: CASSSGARHEKLFF. The CDR3 DNA sequence: TGTGCCAGCAGTTCCGGGGCCAGGCATGAAAAACTGTTTTTT.